This TCR beta chain stems from a study of prognosis after radiotherapy for stage I lung cancer. Study at large: Tumor type comprised squamous cell carcinoma in 6 or 7 patients and adenocarcinoma in eleven to twelve.

Blood draws of six milliliters of peripheral blood occurred at each of two time points. It was by two-round multiplex PCR that TCR beta CDR3 was amplified from genomic DNA. The authors ran first-round PCR with primers specific to each TRBV and TRBJ gene. TCRdb reprocessed the multiplex PCR reads with MiXCR, giving one entry per CDR3 protein. The sample holds about 35,000 distinct CDR3 sequences, 25% to 40% seen once. There are 13 residues in the CDR3. Germline lookup yields CDR1 DFQATT and CDR2 SNEGSKA (reference sequence). V lost 5 bases to trimming and J lost 5 bases; unmatched junction nucleotides: 3. This clonotype was counted at least ten times.

The chain recombines TRBV20-1 with TRBJ1-6, with TRBD1 identical over 7 bases. This TCR derives from a donor over 45 with non-small cell lung cancer. The sequences come from PBMCs, collected before or after stereotactic body radiation therapy (not recorded which). The CDR3 loop reads CSASGQNNSPLHF. The CDR3 DNA follows: TGCAGTGCTTCGGGACAGAATAATTCACCCCTCCACTTT.